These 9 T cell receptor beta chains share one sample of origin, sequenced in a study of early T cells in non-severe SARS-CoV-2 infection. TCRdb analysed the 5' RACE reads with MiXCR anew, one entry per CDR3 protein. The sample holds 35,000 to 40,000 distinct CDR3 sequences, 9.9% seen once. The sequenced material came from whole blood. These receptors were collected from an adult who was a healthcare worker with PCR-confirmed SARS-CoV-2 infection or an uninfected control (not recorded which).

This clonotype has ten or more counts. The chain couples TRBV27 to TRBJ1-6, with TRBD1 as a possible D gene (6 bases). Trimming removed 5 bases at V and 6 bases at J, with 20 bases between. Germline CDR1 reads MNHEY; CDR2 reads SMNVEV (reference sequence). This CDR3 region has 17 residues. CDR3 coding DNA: TGTGCCAGCAGTCCACAGGGTCCAACAGGGACTAATTCACCCCTCCACTTT. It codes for CASSPQGPTGTNSPLHF.

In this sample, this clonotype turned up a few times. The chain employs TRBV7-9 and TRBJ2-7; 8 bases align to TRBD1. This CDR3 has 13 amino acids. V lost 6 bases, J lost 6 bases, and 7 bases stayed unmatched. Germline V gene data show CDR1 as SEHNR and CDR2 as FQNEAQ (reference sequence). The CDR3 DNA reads TGTGCCAGCAGACCTGGACAGGGTCCCGAGCAGTACTTC. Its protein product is CASRPGQGPEQYF.

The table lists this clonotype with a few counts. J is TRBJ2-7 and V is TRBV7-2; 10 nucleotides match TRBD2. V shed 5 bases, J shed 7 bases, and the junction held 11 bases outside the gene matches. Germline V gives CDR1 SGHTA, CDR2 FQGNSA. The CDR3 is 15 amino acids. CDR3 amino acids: CASSRGASGGREQYF. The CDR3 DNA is TGTGCCAGCAGCCGTGGAGCTAGCGGGGGTAGGGAGCAGTACTTC.

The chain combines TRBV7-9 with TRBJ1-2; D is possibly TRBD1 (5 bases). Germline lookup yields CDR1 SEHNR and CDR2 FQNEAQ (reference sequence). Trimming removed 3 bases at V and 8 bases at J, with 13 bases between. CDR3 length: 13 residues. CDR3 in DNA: TGTGCCAGCAGCTTCCGAGGGGCGGCGGGCTACACCTTC. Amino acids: CASSFRGAAGYTF.

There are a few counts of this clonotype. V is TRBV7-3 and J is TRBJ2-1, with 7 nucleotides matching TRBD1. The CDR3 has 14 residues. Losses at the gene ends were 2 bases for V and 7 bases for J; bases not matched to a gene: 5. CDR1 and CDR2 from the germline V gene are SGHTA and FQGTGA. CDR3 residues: CASSLEGAQNEQFF. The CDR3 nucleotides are TGTGCCAGCAGCTTAGAGGGGGCGCAGAATGAGCAGTTCTTC.

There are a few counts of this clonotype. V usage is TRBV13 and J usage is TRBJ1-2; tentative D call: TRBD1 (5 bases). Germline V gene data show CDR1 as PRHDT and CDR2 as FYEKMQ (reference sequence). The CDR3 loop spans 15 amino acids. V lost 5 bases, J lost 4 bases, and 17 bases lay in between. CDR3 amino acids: CASSLSLGTTYGYTF. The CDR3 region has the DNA TGTGCCAGCAGCCTAAGTCTTGGGACTACCTATGGCTACACCTTC.

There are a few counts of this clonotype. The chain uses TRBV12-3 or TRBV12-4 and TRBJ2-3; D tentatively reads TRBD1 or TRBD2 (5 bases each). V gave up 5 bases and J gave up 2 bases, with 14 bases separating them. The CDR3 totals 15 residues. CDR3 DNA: TGTGCCAGCAGTCCTATTGAGGGGAACACAGATACGCAGTATTTT. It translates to CASSPIEGNTDTQYF.

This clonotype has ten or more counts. CDR3 sequence: CASSLRLAQETQYF. The DNA for the CDR3 is TGCGCCAGCAGCCTCAGACTAGCTCAAGAGACCCAGTACTTC. The rearrangement links TRBV5-1 to TRBJ2-5, with 7 bases that match TRBD2. The J segment lost 2 bases and the V segment lost 4 bases, leaving 5 bases of the junction unmatched. The CDR3 sequence is 14 residues long. CDR1 is SGHRS, CDR2 YFSETQ, per germline.

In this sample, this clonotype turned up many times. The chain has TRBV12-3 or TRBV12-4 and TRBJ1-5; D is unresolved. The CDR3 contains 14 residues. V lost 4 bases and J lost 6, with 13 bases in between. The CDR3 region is CASSSMRVGQPQHF. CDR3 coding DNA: TGTGCCAGCAGTTCGATGAGGGTTGGTCAGCCCCAGCATTTT.